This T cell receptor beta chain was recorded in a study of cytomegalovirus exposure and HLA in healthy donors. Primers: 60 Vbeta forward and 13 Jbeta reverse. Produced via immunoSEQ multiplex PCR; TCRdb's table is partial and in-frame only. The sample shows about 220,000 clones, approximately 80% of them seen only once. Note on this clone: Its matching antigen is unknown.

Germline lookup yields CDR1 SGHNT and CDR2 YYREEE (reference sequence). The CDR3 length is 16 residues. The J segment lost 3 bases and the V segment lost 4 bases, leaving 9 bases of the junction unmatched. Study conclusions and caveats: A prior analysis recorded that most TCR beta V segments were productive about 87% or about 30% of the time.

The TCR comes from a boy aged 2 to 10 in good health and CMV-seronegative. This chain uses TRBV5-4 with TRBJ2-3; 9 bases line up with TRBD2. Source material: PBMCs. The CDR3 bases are TGTGCCAGCAGCCAACGGCGGGGGGGCACTACAGATACGCAGTATTTT. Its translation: CASSQRRGGTTDTQYF.